Each of the 8 T cell receptor beta chains below was sequenced from the same sample in a study of shared clonotypes between healthy human individuals. Terminally differentiated effector memory CD45RA+ cells were excluded from the naive CD8 cells, which were CD45RO-negative and positively selected for CCR7. Profiling relied on immunoSEQ multiplex PCR, and the TCRdb table lists in-frame clones only, not all of them. The table has about 1.9 million clones, 85% to 95% seen once. Sample: naive CD8+ T cells from PBMCs. The receptor set was obtained from a man aged 18-30 years in good health. Some clones in this sample may be carry-over from other donors' samples.

A remark on this clone: Other nucleotide sequences from this sample produce the same CDR3. This chain links TRBV28 with TRBJ1-5, with D maybe TRBD1 (6 bases). The CDR3 runs to 15 residues. Per the germline V gene, CDR1 is MDHEN and CDR2 is SYDVKM. The V end lost 3 bases, the J end lost 4 bases, and 13 bases lay between the germline ends. Written as DNA, the CDR3 is TGTGCCAGCAGTTTGCGAGGGGGGGGAAATCAGCCCCAGCATTTT. It yields the protein CASSLRGGGNQPQHF. The variable domain in full, completed from reference TRBV28 and TRBJ1-5, reads DVKVTQSSRYLVKRTGEKVFLECVQDMDHENMFWYRQDPGLGLRLIYFSYDVKMKEKGDIPEGYSVSREKKERFSLILESASTNQTSMYLCASSLRGGGNQPQHFGDGTRLSIL.

The gene calls are TRBV4-1 and TRBJ2-5, with 7 positions matching TRBD1. V lost 4 bases to trimming and J lost 0 bases; unmatched junction nucleotides: 5. The CDR3 extends over 15 amino acids. Germline-derived CDR1 and CDR2 are MGHRA and YSYEKL. CDR3 region: CASSPQTGYQETQYF. The DNA of the CDR3 is TGCGCCAGCAGCCCCCAGACAGGGTACCAAGAGACCCAGTACTTC.

This rearrangement joins TRBV5-1 to TRBJ2-7; TRBD1 aligns across 8 bases. This CDR3 comprises 17 residues. Germline V gene data show CDR1 as SGHRS and CDR2 as YFSETQ. Losses at the gene ends were 4 bases for V and 2 bases for J; bases not matched to a gene: 14. The chain's CDR3 is CASSGHYDRGEAYEQYF. The CDR3 DNA is TGCGCCAGCAGCGGCCACTATGACAGGGGAGAAGCCTACGAGCAGTACTTC.

The rearrangement joins TRBV7-9 to TRBJ2-7, with 8 bases lining up with TRBD1. V lost 4 bases and J lost 4; bases outside the gene matches: 15. CDR3 size: 17 residues. CDR1 and CDR2 from the germline V gene are SEHNR and FQNEAQ (reference sequence). The CDR3 DNA is TGTGCCAGCAGCTCACTCGAGACCGGGACAGGACCATACGAGCAGTACTTC. This encodes CASSSLETGTGPYEQYF.

The V gene is TRBV25-1, the J gene TRBJ2-2; 8 positions match TRBD2. With 9 bases clipped from V and 3 bases from J, the junction kept 18 bases outside the gene matches. The germline V gene has CDR1 MGHDK and CDR2 SYGVNS. The length of the CDR3 is 18 residues. The CDR3 sequence is CASTSGSFATTDTGELFF. The CDR3 DNA follows: TGTGCCAGTACCAGCGGGAGTTTCGCTACAACGGACACCGGGGAGCTGTTTTTT.

V usage is TRBV25-1 and J usage is TRBJ1-2, with a possible D match to TRBD1 (5 bases). Germline V gene sequence: CDR1 MGHDK, CDR2 SYGVNS. Deletions cut 2 bases from V and 7 bases from J, with 14 bases between. This CDR3 has 14 residues. The DNA for the CDR3 is TGTGCCAGCAGTGAAAAGGGTACAGGTTTTGGCTACACCTTC. Amino acids: CASSEKGTGFGYTF.

V is TRBV5-6 and J is TRBJ2-1, with TRBD2 as a possible D gene (5 bases). The V gene lost 2 bases and the J gene lost 9 bases, with 15 bases spanning the gap. The CDR3 has 14 amino acids. Per the germline V gene, CDR1 is SGHDT and CDR2 is YYEEEE. CDR3 protein: CASSFSTRTGEQFF. Here the CDR3 DNA reads TGTGCCAGCAGCTTCTCCACTAGGACGGGTGAGCAGTTCTTC.

The V and J genes are TRBV19 and TRBJ1-5; D not resolved. CDR1 is LNHDA and CDR2 is SQIVND in the germline V gene (reference sequence). Trimming shortened V by 7 bases and J by 4 bases, and 11 bases separated the two germline ends. This CDR3 has 13 amino acids. The CDR3 sequence is CASIGGLNQPQHF. The CDR3 coding sequence is TGTGCCAGTATCGGCGGCCTAAATCAGCCCCAGCATTTT. Filled out from reference TRBV19 and TRBJ1-5, the complete variable domain reads DGGITQSPKYLFRKEGQNVTLSCEQNLNHDAMYWYRQDPGQGLRLIYYSQIVNDFQKGDIAEGYSVSREKKESFPLTVTSAQKNPTAFYLCASIGGLNQPQHFGDGTRLSIL.